The 22 T cell receptor beta chains below come from one sample, sequenced in a study of T cells in Graves' hyperthyroidism and ophthalmopathy. Amplification of TCR beta CDR3 regions used RNA as the template. First-round RT-PCR targeting the TCR CDR3 was performed with the HTBI primer set. From the multiplex PCR reads, TCRdb called clonotypes with MiXCR, one entry per CDR3 protein. The sample consists of 550,000 to 650,000 distinct CDR3 sequences, roughly 13% of them appearing once. Sequenced material: blood. The receptors come from a woman in her 30s with Graves' hyperthyroidism that later progressed to Graves' ophthalmopathy.

This clonotype has just a few counts. The CDR3 region is CSVIGQGETQYF. CDR3 bases: TGCAGCGTTATCGGGCAGGGGGAGACCCAGTACTTC. V usage is TRBV29-1 and J usage is TRBJ2-5; D perhaps matches TRBD1 (6 bases). The CDR3 spans 12 residues. From germline, CDR1 is SQVTM and CDR2 ANQGSEA. The ends were cut back, 5 bases at V and 5 bases at J, with 12 bases in the middle.

The sample holds many counts of this clonotype. This rearrangement joins TRBV12-3 or TRBV12-4 to TRBJ1-2; D may be TRBD1 (6 bases). The ends were cut back, 1 base at V and 5 bases at J, with 11 bases in the middle. This CDR3 contains 14 residues. The CDR3 region has the DNA TGTGCCAGCAGTTTAGTGGGGGGCTCTTATGGCTACACCTTC. Translated, it gives CASSLVGGSYGYTF.

This clonotype was recorded only once. The chain has TRBV20-1 and TRBJ1-4; 8 positions match TRBD1. Germline V CDR1 and CDR2: DFQATT, SNEGSKA (reference sequence). The CDR3 runs 17 residues. CDR3 nucleotides: TGCAGACCTTTGAGGGCAGGGGGCCCTACTCATAATGAAAAACTGTTTTTT. Protein: CRPLRAGGPTHNEKLFF.

This clonotype was found many times. The gene calls are TRBV19 and TRBJ2-2; TRBD2 matches 13 bases. Unmatched junction bases numbered 14, after V lost 4 bases and J lost 6 bases. CDR1 is LNHDA and CDR2 is SQIVND in the germline V gene (reference sequence). This CDR3 has 19 amino acids. In nucleotides, the CDR3 is TGTGCCAGTAGTAAGAAACAGGGACTAGCGGGACTCGACGCCGGGGAGCTGTTTTTT. It codes for CASSKKQGLAGLDAGELFF.

Comments on this clonotype: With a much larger clone just one base away, this may be a read error. This chain connects TRBV12-3 or TRBV12-4 to TRBJ2-1; 9 bases line up with TRBD2. This CDR3 region has 15 residues. The CDR3: CASTLAGEAGDEQFF. The CDR3 DNA reads as TGTGCCAGCACTTTAGCGGGAGAAGCTGGCGATGAGCAGTTCTTC.

This clonotype was picked up many times. This rearrangement joins TRBV20-1 to TRBJ1-5; D gene unclear. The V end lost 3 bases, the J end lost 0 bases, and 6 bases lay between the germline ends. There are 13 residues in the CDR3. Looked up from germline, CDR1 is DFQATT and CDR2 is SNEGSKA (reference sequence). Here the CDR3 DNA reads TGCAGTGCTAGGGGTGGTAGCAATCAGCCCCAGCATTTT. Protein: CSARGGSNQPQHF.

J is TRBJ1-3 and V is TRBV11-2; D call uncertain. CDR3 length: 15 amino acids. CDR1 is SGHAT and CDR2 is FQNNGV in the germline V gene. Deletions cut 2 bases from V and 0 bases from J, with 8 bases between. The CDR3 sequence is CASSLMSASGNTIYF. The CDR3 nucleotides are TGTGCCAGCAGCTTAATGTCGGCCTCTGGAAACACCATATATTTT.

V is TRBV7-2 and J is TRBJ2-1, with TRBD2 matching over 9 bases. The CDR3 totals 14 residues. The germline V gene has CDR1 SGHTA and CDR2 FQGNSA. V lost 3 bases and J lost 5; bases outside the gene matches: 2. The CDR3 nucleotides are TGTGCCAGCAGCTTCCCTAGCGGGAACAATGAGCAGTTCTTC. This sequence encodes CASSFPSGNNEQFF.

The sample holds many counts of this clonotype. The chain carries TRBV28 and TRBJ2-3; tentative D call: TRBD2 (5 bases). CDR3 length: 17 amino acids. Germline lookup yields CDR1 MDHEN and CDR2 SYDVKM. Trimming pared 5 bases from V and 2 bases from J, leaving 20 bases between. For the CDR3, the DNA is TGTGCCAGCAGTCCCGGGGTCGACACGATGACCACAGATACGCAGTATTTT. It encodes CASSPGVDTMTTDTQYF.

This clonotype was detected many times. The chain recombines TRBV9 with TRBJ1-4; 9 bases fit TRBD1. V lost 3 bases, J lost 4 bases, and 10 bases stayed unmatched. Germline CDR1 and CDR2: SGDLS and YYNGEE. The CDR3 is made up of 17 amino acids. The CDR3: CASSGGQGIIGNEKLFF. CDR3 in DNA: TGTGCCAGCAGCGGGGGACAGGGCATCATAGGTAATGAAAAACTGTTTTTT.

The table lists this clonotype with many counts. V is TRBV12-3 or TRBV12-4 and J is TRBJ1-3, with TRBD1 matching over 8 bases. V dropped 7 bases and J dropped 1; count of bases not matched to a gene: 3. There are 14 residues in the CDR3. The CDR3 spells CASTRGRSGNTIYF. CDR3 sequence (DNA): TGTGCCAGCACCAGGGGGCGGTCTGGAAACACCATATATTTT.

V usage is TRBV5-4 and J usage is TRBJ1-1; perhaps TRBD1 as D (5 bases). Looked up from germline, CDR1 is SGHNT and CDR2 is YYREEE (reference sequence). The CDR3 runs to 13 residues. V was clipped by 7 bases and J by 5 bases, with 15 bases between them. CDR3 sequence: CASVRRDGTEAFF. CDR3 nucleotide sequence: TGTGCCAGCGTGCGGAGGGACGGGACTGAAGCTTTCTTT.

This clonotype was picked up many times. The chain combines TRBV18 with TRBJ2-7; tentative D call: TRBD2 (5 bases). This CDR3 has 12 residues. Per the germline V gene, CDR1 is KGHSH and CDR2 is LQKENI. The ends were cut back, 3 bases at V and 9 bases at J, with 12 bases in the middle. DNA for the CDR3: TGTGCCAGCTCACCCGGACTCCTCCGGCAGTACTTC. Amino acid sequence: CASSPGLLRQYF.

The chain carries TRBV20-1 and TRBJ2-7; D may be TRBD1 or TRBD2 (6 bases each). CDR3 length: 15 amino acids. The germline CDR1 and CDR2 sequences are DFQATT and SNEGSKA (reference sequence). The V end was cut by 3 bases, the J end by 3 bases, with 18 bases between. CDR3 in amino acids: CSARPAGGTNYEQYF. CDR3 nucleotide sequence: TGCAGTGCTAGGCCGGCGGGCGGGACAAACTACGAGCAGTACTTC.

This clonotype was observed at least ten times. CDR3 residues: CATNLQYF. Here the CDR3 DNA reads TGTGCCACGAATCTACAGTATTTT. The V gene is TRBV2, the J gene TRBJ2-3; D is uncertain. CDR1 is SNHLY and CDR2 is FYNNEI in the germline V gene. The CDR3 runs 8 residues. V lost 10 bases and J 12 bases, leaving 8 bases between the germline ends.

This clonotype occurred a few times. The chain joins TRBV19 to TRBJ2-3, with 13 bases identical to TRBD2. The CDR3 is 15 residues long. Germline CDR1 LNHDA, CDR2 SQIVND (reference sequence). Germline trimming cut 7 bases from V and 3 bases from J; bases unmatched to any gene: 4. CDR3 bases: TGTGCCAGTACTAGGACTAGCGGGAGAACAGATACGCAGTATTTT. This encodes CASTRTSGRTDTQYF.

V is TRBV19 and J is TRBJ1-3; D call uncertain. V shed 7 bases and J shed 1 base, with 17 bases lying between them. The CDR3 contains 16 residues. Germline CDR1 reads LNHDA; CDR2 reads SQIVND (reference sequence). The CDR3 DNA is TGTGCCAGTACATTCGGTGGGGTGTTGTCTGGAAACACCATATATTTT. Translating it yields CASTFGGVLSGNTIYF.

This chain connects TRBV11-2 to TRBJ1-4; D might be TRBD1 (5 bases). Trimming removed 3 bases from V and 8 bases from J, with 13 bases in between. This CDR3 has 14 amino acids. The germline gives CDR1 SGHAT, CDR2 FQNNGV. CDR3 sequence reads: CASSFSFGGEKLFF. CDR3 sequence (DNA): TGTGCCAGCAGCTTTTCATTTGGGGGGGAAAAACTGTTTTTT.

This clonotype was picked up many times. V and J are TRBV3-1 and TRBJ1-1, with D possibly being TRBD1 (6 bases). Germline CDR1 LGHDT, CDR2 YNNKEL (reference sequence). This CDR3 spans 14 amino acids. V lost 4 bases to trimming and J lost 1 base, with 10 bases between them. The CDR3, as DNA: TGTGCCAGCAGCCTACGACAGGAGAACACTGAAGCTTTCTTT. Its protein product is CASSLRQENTEAFF.

This clonotype was found a few times. DNA of the CDR3: TGTGCCAGCAGCGCCGGGGAGATGAACACTGAAGCTTTCTTT. Protein product: CASSAGEMNTEAFF. The rearrangement links TRBV7-9 to TRBJ1-1; unclear D gene. Per the germline V gene, CDR1 is SEHNR and CDR2 is FQNEAQ (reference sequence). Trimming stripped 5 bases from V and 0 bases from J, with 10 bases between. This CDR3 is built from 14 residues.

In its sample, this clonotype was seen many times. The V call is TRBV11-1, the J call TRBJ2-3, with TRBD2 as a possible D gene (6 bases). Germline CDR1 and CDR2: SGHAT and FQDESV (reference sequence). This CDR3 is 15 amino acids long. V was trimmed by 1 base and J by 3 bases, leaving 11 bases between them. CDR3 DNA: TGTGCCAGCAGCTTAGGTCCGGGAGAAACAGATACGCAGTATTTT. Amino acid sequence: CASSLGPGETDTQYF.

This clonotype was observed a few times. Germline is not matched at one junction end, which may reflect a read error. The J gene is TRBJ2-1, the V gene TRBV18; D unresolved. The CDR3 extends over 13 amino acids. The germline gives CDR1 KGHSH, CDR2 LQKENI. The CDR3 region has the DNA TGTGCCAGCTCACTCGACGTGTACAATGGGCAGTTCTTC. Encoded protein: CASSLDVYNGQFF.